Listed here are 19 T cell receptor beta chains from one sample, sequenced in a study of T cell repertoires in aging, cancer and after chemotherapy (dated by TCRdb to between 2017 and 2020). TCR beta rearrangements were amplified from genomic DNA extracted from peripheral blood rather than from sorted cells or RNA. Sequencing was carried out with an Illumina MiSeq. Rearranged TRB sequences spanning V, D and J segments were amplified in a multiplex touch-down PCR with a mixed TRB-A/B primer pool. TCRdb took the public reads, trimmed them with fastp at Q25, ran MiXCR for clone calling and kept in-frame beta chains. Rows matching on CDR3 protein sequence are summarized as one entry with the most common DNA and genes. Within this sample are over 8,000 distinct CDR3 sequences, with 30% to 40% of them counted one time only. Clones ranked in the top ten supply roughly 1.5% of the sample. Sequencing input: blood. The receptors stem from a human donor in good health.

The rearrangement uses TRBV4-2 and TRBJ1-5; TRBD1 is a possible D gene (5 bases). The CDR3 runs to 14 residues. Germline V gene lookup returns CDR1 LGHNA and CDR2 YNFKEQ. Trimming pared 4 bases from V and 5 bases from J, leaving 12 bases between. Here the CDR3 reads CASSRGTGDQPQHF. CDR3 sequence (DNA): TGTGCCAGCAGCCGCGGGACGGGGGATCAGCCCCAGCATTTT.

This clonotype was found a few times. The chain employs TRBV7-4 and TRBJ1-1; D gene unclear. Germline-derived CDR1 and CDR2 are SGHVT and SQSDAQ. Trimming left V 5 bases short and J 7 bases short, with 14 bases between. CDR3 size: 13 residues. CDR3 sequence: CASSRYVEGEAFF. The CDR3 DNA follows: TGTGCCAGCAGCCGCTACGTGGAGGGTGAAGCTTTCTTT.

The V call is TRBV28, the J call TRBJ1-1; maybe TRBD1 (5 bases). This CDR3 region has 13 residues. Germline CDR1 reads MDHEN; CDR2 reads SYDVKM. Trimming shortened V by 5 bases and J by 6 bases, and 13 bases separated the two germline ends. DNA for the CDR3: TGTGCCAGCAGTGGGTGGGGGTATCCTGAAGCTTTCTTT. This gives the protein CASSGWGYPEAFF.

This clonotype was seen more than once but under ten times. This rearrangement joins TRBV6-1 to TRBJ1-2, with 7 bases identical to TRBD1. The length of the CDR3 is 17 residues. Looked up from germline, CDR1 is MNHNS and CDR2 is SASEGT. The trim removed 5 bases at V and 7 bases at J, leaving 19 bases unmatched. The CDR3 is CASSPQTGYGGAGGYTF. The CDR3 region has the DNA TGTGCCAGCAGTCCTCAGACAGGGTATGGGGGTGCCGGTGGCTACACCTTC.

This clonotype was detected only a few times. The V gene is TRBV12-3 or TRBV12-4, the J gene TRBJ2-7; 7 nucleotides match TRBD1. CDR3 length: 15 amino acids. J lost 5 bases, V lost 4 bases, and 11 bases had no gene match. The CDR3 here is CASSYSRQGRDEQYV. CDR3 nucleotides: TGTGCCAGCAGTTACTCGAGACAGGGTCGGGACGAGCAGTACGTC.

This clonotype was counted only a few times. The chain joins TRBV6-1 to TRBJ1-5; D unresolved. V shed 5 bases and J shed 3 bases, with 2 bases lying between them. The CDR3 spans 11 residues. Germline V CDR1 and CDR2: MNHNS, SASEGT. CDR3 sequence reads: CASSNNQPQHF. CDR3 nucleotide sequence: TGTGCCAGCAGTAACAATCAGCCCCAGCATTTT.

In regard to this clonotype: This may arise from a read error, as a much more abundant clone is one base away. DNA for the CDR3: TGTGCCTGGAGTGTATGGGCCAATCAGCCCCAGCATTTT. This gives the protein CAWSVWANQPQHF. J is TRBJ1-5 and V is TRBV30; D is ambiguous. Trimming cost V 0 bases and J 3 bases, with 6 bases left between them. This CDR3 spans 13 amino acids. CDR1 GTSNPN and CDR2 SVGIG come from the germline V gene (reference sequence).

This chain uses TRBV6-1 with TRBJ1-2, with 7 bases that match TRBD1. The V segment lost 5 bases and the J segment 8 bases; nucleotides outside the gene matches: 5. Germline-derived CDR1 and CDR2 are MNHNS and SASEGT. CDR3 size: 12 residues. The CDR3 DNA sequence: TGTGCCAGCAGTTCCCGACAGGGAGGCTACACCTTC. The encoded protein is CASSSRQGGYTF.

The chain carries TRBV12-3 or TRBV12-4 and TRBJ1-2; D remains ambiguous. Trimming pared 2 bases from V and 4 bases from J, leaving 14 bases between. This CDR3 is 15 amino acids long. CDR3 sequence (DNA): TGTGCCAGCAGTTTATGGAAAGAGACCCTCTATGGCTACACCTTC. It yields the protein CASSLWKETLYGYTF.

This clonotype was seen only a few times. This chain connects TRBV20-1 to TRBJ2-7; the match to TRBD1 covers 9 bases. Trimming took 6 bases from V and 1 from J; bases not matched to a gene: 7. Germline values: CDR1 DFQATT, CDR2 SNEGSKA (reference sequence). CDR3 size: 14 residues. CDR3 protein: CSANSGTGSYEQYF. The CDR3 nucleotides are TGCAGTGCCAACTCCGGGACAGGGTCCTACGAGCAGTACTTC.

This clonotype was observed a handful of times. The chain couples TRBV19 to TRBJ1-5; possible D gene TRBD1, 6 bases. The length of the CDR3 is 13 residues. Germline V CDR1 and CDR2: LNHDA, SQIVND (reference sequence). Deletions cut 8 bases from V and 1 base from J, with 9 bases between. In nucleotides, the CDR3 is TGTGCCAGTCGGACAGCGAGCAATCAGCCCCAGCATTTT. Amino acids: CASRTASNQPQHF. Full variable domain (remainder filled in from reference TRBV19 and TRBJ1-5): DGGITQSPKYLFRKEGQNVTLSCEQNLNHDAMYWYRQDPGQGLRLIYYSQIVNDFQKGDIAEGYSVSREKKESFPLTVTSAQKNPTAFYLCASRTASNQPQHFGDGTRLSIL.

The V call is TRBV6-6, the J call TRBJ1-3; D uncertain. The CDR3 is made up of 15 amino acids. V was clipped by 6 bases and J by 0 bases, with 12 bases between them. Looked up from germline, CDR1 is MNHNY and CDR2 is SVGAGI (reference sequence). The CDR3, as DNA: TGTGCCAGCAGCGTCTTACGGCTCTCTGGAAACACCATATATTTT. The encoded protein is CASSVLRLSGNTIYF.

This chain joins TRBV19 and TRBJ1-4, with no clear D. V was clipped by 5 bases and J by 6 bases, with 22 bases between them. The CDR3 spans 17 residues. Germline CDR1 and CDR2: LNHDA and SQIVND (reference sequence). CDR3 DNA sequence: TGTGCCAGTAGTTCCCCCCCTGTCGAGGGCCACGATGAAAAACTGTTTTTT. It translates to CASSSPPVEGHDEKLFF.

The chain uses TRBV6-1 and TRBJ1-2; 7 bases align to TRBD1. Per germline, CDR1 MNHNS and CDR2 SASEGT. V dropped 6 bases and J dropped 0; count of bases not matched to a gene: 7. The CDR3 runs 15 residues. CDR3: CASRFDRAPNYGYTF. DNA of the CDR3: TGTGCCAGCAGATTCGACAGGGCTCCTAACTATGGCTACACCTTC.

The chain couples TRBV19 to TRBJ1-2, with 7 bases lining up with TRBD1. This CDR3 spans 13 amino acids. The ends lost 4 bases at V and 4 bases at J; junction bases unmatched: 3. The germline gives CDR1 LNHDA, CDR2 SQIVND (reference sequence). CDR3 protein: CASSKGQAYGYTF. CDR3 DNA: TGTGCCAGTAGTAAAGGACAGGCCTATGGCTACACCTTC. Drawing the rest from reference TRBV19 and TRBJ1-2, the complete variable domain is DGGITQSPKYLFRKEGQNVTLSCEQNLNHDAMYWYRQDPGQGLRLIYYSQIVNDFQKGDIAEGYSVSREKKESFPLTVTSAQKNPTAFYLCASSKGQAYGYTFGSGTRLTVV.

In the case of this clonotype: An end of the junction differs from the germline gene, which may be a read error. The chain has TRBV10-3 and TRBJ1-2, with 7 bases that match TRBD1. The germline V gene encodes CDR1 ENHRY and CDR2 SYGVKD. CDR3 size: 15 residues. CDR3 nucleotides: TGTGCCAGCAGTTACGATGGGACAGCGAAGTGGGGCTACACCTTC. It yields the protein CASSYDGTAKWGYTF.

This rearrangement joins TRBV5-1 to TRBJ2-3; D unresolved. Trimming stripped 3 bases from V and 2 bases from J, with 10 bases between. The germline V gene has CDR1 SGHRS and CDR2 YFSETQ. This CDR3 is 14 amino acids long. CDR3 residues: CASSSLTLTDTQYF. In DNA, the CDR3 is TGCGCCAGCAGCTCCCTGACCCTCACAGATACGCAGTATTTT.

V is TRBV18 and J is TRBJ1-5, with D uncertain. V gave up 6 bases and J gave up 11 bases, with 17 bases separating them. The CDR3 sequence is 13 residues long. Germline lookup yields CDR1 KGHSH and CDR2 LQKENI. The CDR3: CASSLSTLEAQHF. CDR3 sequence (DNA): TGTGCCAGCTCTCTCTCGACCTTAGAGGCCCAGCATTTT.

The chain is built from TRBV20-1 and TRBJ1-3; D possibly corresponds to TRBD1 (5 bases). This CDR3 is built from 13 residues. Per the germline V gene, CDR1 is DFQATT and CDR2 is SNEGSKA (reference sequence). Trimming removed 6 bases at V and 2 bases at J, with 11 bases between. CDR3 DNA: TGCAGTGCCCGGGTCAGGGCTGGAAACACCATATATTTT. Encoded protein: CSARVRAGNTIYF.